Following are 18 T cell receptor beta chains from one sample sequenced in a study of shared clonotypes between healthy human individuals. As defined, naive CD8 cells were CD45RO-negative and positively selected for CCR7, with terminally differentiated effector memory CD45RA+ cells excluded. Only in-frame clones appear in the TCRdb table, and some are missing; sequencing was by immunoSEQ multiplex PCR. The data show about 610,000 clones, roughly 95% seen once. The specimen was naive CD8+ T cells sorted from blood. The receptors were gathered from a woman in her twenties or thirties in good health.

The V gene is TRBV6-5, the J gene TRBJ1-2, with D hard to call. The CDR3 loop spans 15 amino acids. Germline V CDR1 and CDR2: MNHEY, SVGAGI. V lost 0 bases to trimming and J lost 0 bases, with 8 bases between them. CDR3 loop: CASSYSNRPNYGYTF. CDR3 in DNA: TGTGCCAGCAGTTACTCGAACAGACCTAACTATGGCTACACCTTC.

This clone is a singleton in its sample. The J gene is TRBJ1-2, the V gene TRBV5-5; perhaps TRBD1 as D (5 bases). CDR1 and CDR2 from the germline V gene are SGHKS and YYEKEE (reference sequence). This CDR3 contains 14 residues. CDR3 region: CADPRDWRANGYTF. Here the CDR3 DNA reads TGTGCAGACCCCAGGGATTGGAGGGCCAATGGCTACACCTTC.

The chain combines TRBV4-1 with TRBJ1-1, with 7 bases matching TRBD1. CDR3 length: 15 amino acids. CDR1 and CDR2 (germline): MGHRA, YSYEKL. The J segment lost 6 bases and the V segment lost 1 base, leaving 8 bases of the junction unmatched. CDR3 coding DNA: TGCGCCAGCAGCCAAGTTTTGGGACAGTTGCCTGAAGCTTTCTTT. This gives the protein CASSQVLGQLPEAFF.

This rearrangement joins TRBV2 to TRBJ1-5; D unclear. The CDR3 totals 15 residues. Germline values: CDR1 SNHLY, CDR2 FYNNEI. Trimming left V 7 bases short and J 0 bases short, with 13 bases between. The CDR3 loop reads CASKSSTPSNQPQHF. Here the CDR3 DNA reads TGTGCCAGCAAGAGCTCTACACCTAGCAATCAGCCCCAGCATTTT.

This clone occurred once. The genes are TRBV27 and TRBJ2-7; 11 nucleotides align to TRBD1. The ends lost 5 bases at V and 1 base at J; junction bases unmatched: 10. The CDR3 is 17 residues long. Germline lookup yields CDR1 MNHEY and CDR2 SMNVEV (reference sequence). CDR3 nucleotides: TGTGCCAGCAGTCTTTCCGCCGGGACAGGGGGATCCTACGAGCAGTACTTC. The encoded protein is CASSLSAGTGGSYEQYF.

This chain connects TRBV7-6 to TRBJ2-1, with D unresolved. The CDR3 loop spans 14 amino acids. Germline V gives CDR1 SGHVS, CDR2 FNYEAQ. The V end lost 2 bases, the J end lost 8 bases, and 13 bases lay between the germline ends. Here the CDR3 reads CASSLKTGLDEQFF. For the CDR3, the DNA is TGTGCCAGCAGCTTAAAGACCGGGTTGGATGAGCAGTTCTTC.

V gene TRBV10-2 combines with J gene TRBJ2-5; TRBD2 might be the D (6 bases). V shed 4 bases and J shed 7 bases, with 10 bases lying between them. In germline, CDR1 is WSHSY, CDR2 SAAADI. The CDR3 has 12 residues. The CDR3 sequence: CASSGGVGTQYF. The CDR3 DNA sequence: TGCGCCAGCAGTGGGGGGGTGGGGACCCAGTACTTC.

The sample holds one count of this clone. The J gene is TRBJ2-1, the V gene TRBV7-6; TRBD2 aligns across 13 bases. The CDR3 extends over 17 amino acids. Germline CDR1 reads SGHVS; CDR2 reads FNYEAQ. The V and J ends lost 7 bases and 1 base, in that order; junction bases with no gene match: 7. The CDR3 DNA follows: TGTGCCAGCACCCGTGGACTAGCGGGAGAGTCCTACAATGAGCAGTTCTTC. Translated, it gives CASTRGLAGESYNEQFF.

The chain joins TRBV25-1 to TRBJ2-5; D uncertain. The germline V and J ends were trimmed by 1 base and 5 bases, with 8 bases remaining between them. Germline V gene data show CDR1 as MGHDK and CDR2 as SYGVNS. The CDR3 has 13 amino acids. Here the CDR3 DNA reads TGTGCCAGCAGTGAATTAGTAGGGGAGACCCAGTACTTC. Translated: CASSELVGETQYF. Looking up the rest from reference TRBV25-1 and TRBJ2-5 gives the full variable domain: EADIYQTPRYLVIGTGKKITLECSQTMGHDKMYWYQQDPGMELHLIHYSYGVNSTEKGDLSSESTVSRIRTEHFPLTLESARPSHTSQYLCASSELVGETQYFGPGTRLLVL.

The gene calls are TRBV19 and TRBJ2-2; D possibly corresponds to TRBD2 (5 bases). V was pared by 7 bases and J by 3 bases, with 9 bases between. The CDR3 has 13 amino acids. CDR1 and CDR2 from the germline V gene are LNHDA and SQIVND (reference sequence). The CDR3: CASIERYTGELFF. The DNA of the CDR3 is TGTGCCAGTATCGAGCGGTACACCGGGGAGCTGTTTTTT. Full variable domain (rest looked up from reference TRBV19 and TRBJ2-2): DGGITQSPKYLFRKEGQNVTLSCEQNLNHDAMYWYRQDPGQGLRLIYYSQIVNDFQKGDIAEGYSVSREKKESFPLTVTSAQKNPTAFYLCASIERYTGELFFGEGSRLTVL.

The rearrangement uses TRBV6-5 and TRBJ2-7; 11 bases fit TRBD2. CDR1 and CDR2 from the germline V gene are MNHEY and SVGAGI. The J segment lost 11 bases and the V segment lost 4 bases, leaving 7 bases of the junction unmatched. This CDR3 has 13 amino acids. The CDR3 DNA reads TGTGCCAGCAGTTCGACTAGCGGGAACCACGAGTACTTC. It specifies CASSSTSGNHEYF.

The rearrangement joins TRBV4-2 to TRBJ2-4, with 11 positions matching TRBD2. This CDR3 is 15 amino acids long. The junction had 2 bases not matched to a gene; V was cut back by 2 bases and J by 5 bases. Germline V CDR1 and CDR2: LGHNA, YNFKEQ. The CDR3 DNA sequence: TGTGCCAGCAGCCAACCACTAGCGGGAGAAAACATTCAGTACTTC. This gives the protein CASSQPLAGENIQYF.

This clone was detected only once. The chain couples TRBV27 to TRBJ1-5; D gene ambiguous. V was clipped by 8 bases and J by 4 bases, with 12 bases between them. The length of the CDR3 is 13 residues. Germline assignment: CDR1 MNHEY and CDR2 SMNVEV (reference sequence). In DNA, the CDR3 is TGTGCCAGCGGCCTAGGTGGGAATCAGCCCCAGCATTTT. Protein product: CASGLGGNQPQHF.

This rearrangement joins TRBV27 to TRBJ2-5; possible D gene TRBD1, 5 bases. The CDR3 totals 15 residues. The germline V gene has CDR1 MNHEY and CDR2 SMNVEV (reference sequence). The ends were cut back, 5 bases at V and 5 bases at J, with 18 bases in the middle. The CDR3 nucleotides read TGTGCCAGCAGTCCCGTCAGGGTGAAATCGGAGACCCAGTACTTC. The encoded protein is CASSPVRVKSETQYF.

The rearrangement links TRBV7-9 to TRBJ2-1; TRBD2 agrees at 7 bases. CDR1 is SEHNR and CDR2 is FQNEAQ in the germline V gene (reference sequence). The J segment lost 14 bases and the V segment lost 5 bases, leaving 3 bases of the junction unmatched. The CDR3 has 10 residues. The chain's CDR3 is CASSRTREFF. The CDR3 DNA sequence: TGTGCCAGCAGCCGGACTAGGGAGTTCTTC.

The chain links TRBV27 to TRBJ2-2; perhaps TRBD2 as D (7 bases). This CDR3 has 16 amino acids. The germline gives CDR1 MNHEY, CDR2 SMNVEV (reference sequence). Trimming removed 3 bases from V and 0 bases from J, with 11 bases in between. The CDR3 sequence: CASSFFGGPNTGELFF. CDR3 sequence (DNA): TGTGCCAGCAGTTTCTTCGGGGGGCCGAACACCGGGGAGCTGTTTTTT.

The chain links TRBV6-5 to TRBJ2-3, with TRBD2 matching 13 bases. The CDR3 has 16 residues. The V and J ends lost 2 bases and 4 bases, in that order; junction bases with no gene match: 3. The germline CDR1 and CDR2 sequences are MNHEY and SVGAGI. CDR3 DNA: TGTGCCAGCAGTTACGGACTAGCGGGAGCCGCAGATACGCAGTATTTT. Translated: CASSYGLAGAADTQYF.

As for this clone: The sample carries other DNA sequences with the same CDR3. The rearrangement uses TRBV11-2 and TRBJ2-1, with D unclear. The ends were cut back, 2 bases at V and 10 bases at J, with 6 bases in the middle. The CDR3 is 11 amino acids. CDR1 SGHAT and CDR2 FQNNGV come from the germline V gene. As DNA, the CDR3 is TGTGCCAGCAGCTTACCCCAGGAGCAGTTCTTC. It codes for CASSLPQEQFF.